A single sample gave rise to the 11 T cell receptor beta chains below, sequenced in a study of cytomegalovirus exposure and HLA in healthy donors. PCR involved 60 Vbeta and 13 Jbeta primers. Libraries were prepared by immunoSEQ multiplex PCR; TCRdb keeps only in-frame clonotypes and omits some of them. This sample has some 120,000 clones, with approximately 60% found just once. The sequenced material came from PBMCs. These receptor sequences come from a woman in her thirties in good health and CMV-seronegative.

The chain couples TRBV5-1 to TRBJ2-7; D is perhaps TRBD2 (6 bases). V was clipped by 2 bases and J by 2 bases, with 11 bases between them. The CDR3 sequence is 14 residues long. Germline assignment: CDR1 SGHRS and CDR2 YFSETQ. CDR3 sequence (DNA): TGCGCCAGCAGCTTCCGGGAGCTGACCTACGAGCAGTACTTC. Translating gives CASSFRELTYEQYF.

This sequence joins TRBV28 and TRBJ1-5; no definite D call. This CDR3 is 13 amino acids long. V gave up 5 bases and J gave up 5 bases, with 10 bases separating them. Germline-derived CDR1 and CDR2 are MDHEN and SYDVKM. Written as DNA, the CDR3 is TGTGCCAGCAGTCCGACGGGATATCAGCCCCAGCATTTT. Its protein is CASSPTGYQPQHF.

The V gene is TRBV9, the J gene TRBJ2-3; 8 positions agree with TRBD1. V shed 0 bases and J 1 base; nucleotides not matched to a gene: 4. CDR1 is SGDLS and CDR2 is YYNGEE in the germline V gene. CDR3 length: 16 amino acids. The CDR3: CASSVGQGSGTDTQYF. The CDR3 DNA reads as TGTGCCAGCAGCGTAGGACAGGGGTCTGGCACAGATACGCAGTATTTT.

This CDR3 reads CASAPIVSSYNEQFF. For the CDR3, the DNA is TGTGCCAGCGCCCCCATCGTGAGCTCCTACAATGAGCAGTTCTTC. The chain employs TRBV27 and TRBJ2-1; D gene unclear. Between the trimmed V and J ends, which lost 8 bases and 0 bases, there was a span of 14 bases. The CDR3 contains 15 residues. Germline-derived CDR1 and CDR2 are MNHEY and SMNVEV (reference sequence).

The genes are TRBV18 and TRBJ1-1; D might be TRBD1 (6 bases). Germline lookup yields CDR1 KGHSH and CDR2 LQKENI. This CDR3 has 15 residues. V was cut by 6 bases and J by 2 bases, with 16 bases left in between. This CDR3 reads CASSPGTLLNTEAFF. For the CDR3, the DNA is TGTGCCAGCTCCCCCGGGACACTTTTAAACACTGAAGCTTTCTTT. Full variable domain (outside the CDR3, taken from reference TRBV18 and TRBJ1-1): NAGVMQNPRHLVRRRGQEARLRCSPMKGHSHVYWYRQLPEEGLKFMVYLQKENIIDESGMPKERFSAEFPKEGPSILRIQQVVRGDSAAYFCASSPGTLLNTEAFFGQGTRLTVV.

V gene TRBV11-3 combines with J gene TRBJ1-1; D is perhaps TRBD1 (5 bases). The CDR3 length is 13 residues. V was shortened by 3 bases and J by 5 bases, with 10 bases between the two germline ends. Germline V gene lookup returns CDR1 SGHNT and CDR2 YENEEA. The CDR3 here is CASSLEGMTEAFF. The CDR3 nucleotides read TGTGCCAGCAGCTTGGAGGGGATGACTGAAGCTTTCTTT.

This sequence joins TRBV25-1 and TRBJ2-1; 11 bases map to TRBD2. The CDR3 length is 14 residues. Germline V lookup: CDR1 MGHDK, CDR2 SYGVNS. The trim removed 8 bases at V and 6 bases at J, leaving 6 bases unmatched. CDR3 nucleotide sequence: TGTGCCAGCGGGACTAGCGGTACAGTCAATGAGCAGTTCTTC. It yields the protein CASGTSGTVNEQFF. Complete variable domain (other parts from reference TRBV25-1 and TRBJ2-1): EADIYQTPRYLVIGTGKKITLECSQTMGHDKMYWYQQDPGMELHLIHYSYGVNSTEKGDLSSESTVSRIRTEHFPLTLESARPSHTSQYLCASGTSGTVNEQFFGPGTRLTVL.

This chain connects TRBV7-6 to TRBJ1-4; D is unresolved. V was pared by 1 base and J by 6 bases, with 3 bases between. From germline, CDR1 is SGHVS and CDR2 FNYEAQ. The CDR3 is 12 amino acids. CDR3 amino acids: CASSLDYEKLFF. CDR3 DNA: TGTGCCAGCAGCTTAGACTATGAAAAACTGTTTTTT.

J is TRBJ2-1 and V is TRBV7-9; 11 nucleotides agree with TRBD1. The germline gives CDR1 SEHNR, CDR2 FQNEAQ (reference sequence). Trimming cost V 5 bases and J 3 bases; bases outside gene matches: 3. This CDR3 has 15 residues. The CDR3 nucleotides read TGTGCCAGCAGCACCGGGACAGGGGGCTACAATGAGCAGTTCTTC. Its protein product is CASSTGTGGYNEQFF.

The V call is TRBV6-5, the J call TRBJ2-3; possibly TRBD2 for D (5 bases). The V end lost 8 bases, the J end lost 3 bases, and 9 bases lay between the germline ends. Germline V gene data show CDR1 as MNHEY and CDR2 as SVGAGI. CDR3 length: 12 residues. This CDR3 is CASGSSTDTQYF. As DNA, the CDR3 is TGTGCCAGCGGGAGTTCGACAGATACGCAGTATTTT.

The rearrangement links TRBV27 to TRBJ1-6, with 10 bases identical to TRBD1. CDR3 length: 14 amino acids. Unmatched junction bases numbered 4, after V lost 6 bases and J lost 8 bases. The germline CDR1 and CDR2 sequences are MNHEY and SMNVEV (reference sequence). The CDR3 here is CASSRTGGDSPLHF. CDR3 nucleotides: TGTGCCAGCAGCCGGACAGGGGGAGATTCACCCCTCCACTTT.